This T cell receptor (beta chain) appears in the sequencing data of a study of Ad26.COV2.S vaccination and SARS-CoV-2 variants. Turning to the study itself: Doses of Ad26.COV2.S were injected into muscle once or twice, 56 days apart.

Study findings and constraints: Vaccine and placebo recipients had similar non-spike TCR breadth. Post-vaccination breadth of spike-specific CD8+ and CD4+ T cell responses was reportedly substantial. Vaccinated individuals (as opposed to placebo recipients) had higher spike-specific TCR breadth.

TCRdb keeps only in-frame clones here, not all; method: immunoSEQ multiplex PCR. The repertoire includes 430,000 or so clones, roughly 89% of them detected once, and roughly 2.5% sits in the top ten. Treatment: some 20 received Ad26.COV2.S at low or high dose, single or two shots; about 5 received placebo; per-sample allocation not given. Repertoires come from day 63 after the first vaccine or placebo injection. For this clone: Its target is not known.

Sample: peripheral blood, taken in a trial of Ad26.COV2.S vaccine versus placebo. The source of this sequence is a person between 18 and 60 years old who received the Ad26.COV2.S COVID-19 vaccine or a placebo.

The CDR3 region has the DNA TGTGCCAGCAGCTTTTGGACCCGGGAGCAGTACGTC. Protein: CASSFWTREQYV. This sequence joins TRBV5-5 and TRBJ2-7; D gene uncertain. This CDR3 comprises 12 residues. V shed 2 bases and J shed 7 bases, with 10 bases lying between them. Germline CDR1 is SGHKS and CDR2 is YYEKEE (reference sequence).